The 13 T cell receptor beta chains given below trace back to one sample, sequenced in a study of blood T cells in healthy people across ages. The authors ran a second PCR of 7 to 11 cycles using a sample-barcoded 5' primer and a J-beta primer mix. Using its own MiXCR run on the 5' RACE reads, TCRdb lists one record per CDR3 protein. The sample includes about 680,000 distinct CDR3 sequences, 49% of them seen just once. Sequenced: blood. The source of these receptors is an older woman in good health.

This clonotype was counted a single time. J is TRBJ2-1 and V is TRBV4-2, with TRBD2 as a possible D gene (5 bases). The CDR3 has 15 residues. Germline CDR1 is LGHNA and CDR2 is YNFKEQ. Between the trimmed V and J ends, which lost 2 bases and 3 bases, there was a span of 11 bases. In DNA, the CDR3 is TGTGCCAGCAGCCAACTAGTGGGAGTCTACAATGAGCAGTTCTTC. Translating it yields CASSQLVGVYNEQFF.

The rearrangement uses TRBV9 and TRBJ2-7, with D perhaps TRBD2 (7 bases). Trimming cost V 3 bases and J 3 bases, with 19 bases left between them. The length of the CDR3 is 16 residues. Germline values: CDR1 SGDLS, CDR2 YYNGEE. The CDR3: CASSGGTGGLFYEQYF. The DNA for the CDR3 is TGTGCCAGCAGCGGGGGGACGGGGGGCCTGTTCTACGAGCAGTACTTC.

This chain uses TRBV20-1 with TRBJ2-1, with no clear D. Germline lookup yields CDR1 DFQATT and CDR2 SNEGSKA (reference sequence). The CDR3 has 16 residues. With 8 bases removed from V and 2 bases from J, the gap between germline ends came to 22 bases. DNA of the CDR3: TGCAGTCCACAGAATTTCGATACCACCGCCTACAATGAGCAGTTCTTC. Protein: CSPQNFDTTAYNEQFF.

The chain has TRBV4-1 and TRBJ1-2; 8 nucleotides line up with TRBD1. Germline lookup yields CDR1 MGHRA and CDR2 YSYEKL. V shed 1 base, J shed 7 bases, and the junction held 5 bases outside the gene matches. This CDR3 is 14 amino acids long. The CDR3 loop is CASSQVWDRSGYTF. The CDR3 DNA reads TGCGCCAGCAGCCAAGTCTGGGACAGGAGTGGCTACACCTTC.

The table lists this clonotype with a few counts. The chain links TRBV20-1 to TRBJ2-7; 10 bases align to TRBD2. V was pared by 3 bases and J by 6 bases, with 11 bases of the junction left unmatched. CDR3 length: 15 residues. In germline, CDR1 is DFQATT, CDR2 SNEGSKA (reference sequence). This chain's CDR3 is CSASNGLAGVSEQYF. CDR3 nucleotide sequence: TGCAGTGCTAGCAATGGGCTAGCGGGAGTCAGCGAGCAGTACTTC.

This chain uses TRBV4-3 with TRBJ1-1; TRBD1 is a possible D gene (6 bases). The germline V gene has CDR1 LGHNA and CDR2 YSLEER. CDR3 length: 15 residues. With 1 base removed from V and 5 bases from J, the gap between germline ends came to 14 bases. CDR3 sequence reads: CASSQGTGGRTEAFF. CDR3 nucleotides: TGCGCCAGCAGCCAAGGGACCGGGGGCAGGACTGAAGCTTTCTTT.

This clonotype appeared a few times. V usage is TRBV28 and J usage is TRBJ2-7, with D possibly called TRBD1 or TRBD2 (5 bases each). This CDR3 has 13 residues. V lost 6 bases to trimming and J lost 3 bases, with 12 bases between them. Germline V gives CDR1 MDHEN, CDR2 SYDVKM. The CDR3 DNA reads TGTGCCAGCAGACGGGGACCACACTACGAGCAGTACTTC. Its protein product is CASRRGPHYEQYF. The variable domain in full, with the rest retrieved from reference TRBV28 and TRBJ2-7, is DVKVTQSSRYLVKRTGEKVFLECVQDMDHENMFWYRQDPGLGLRLIYFSYDVKMKEKGDIPEGYSVSREKKERFSLILESASTNQTSMYLCASRRGPHYEQYFGPGTRLTVT.

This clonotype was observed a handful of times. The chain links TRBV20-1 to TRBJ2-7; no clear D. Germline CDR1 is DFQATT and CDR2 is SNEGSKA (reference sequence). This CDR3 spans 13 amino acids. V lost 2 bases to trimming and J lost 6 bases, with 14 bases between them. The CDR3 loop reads CSARMHRAPEQYF. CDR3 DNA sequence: TGCAGTGCTAGAATGCACCGTGCCCCCGAGCAGTACTTC.

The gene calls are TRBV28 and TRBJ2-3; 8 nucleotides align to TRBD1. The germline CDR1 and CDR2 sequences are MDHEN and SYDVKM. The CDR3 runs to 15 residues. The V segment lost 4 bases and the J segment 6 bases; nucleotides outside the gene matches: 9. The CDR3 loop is CASSSYAGGADTQYF. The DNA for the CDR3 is TGTGCCAGCAGTTCCTATGCAGGGGGCGCGGATACGCAGTATTTT.

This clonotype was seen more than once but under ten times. CDR3 nucleotide sequence: TGTGCCAGCAGTTCGACTAGCGGGGCCTCCTACGAGCAGTACTTC. It encodes CASSSTSGASYEQYF. The rearrangement joins TRBV6-5 to TRBJ2-7, with 11 bases that match TRBD2. The CDR3 spans 15 residues. After removal of 4 bases from V and 0 bases from J, the junction contained 2 bases not matched to a gene. Germline loops: CDR1 MNHEY, CDR2 SVGAGI.

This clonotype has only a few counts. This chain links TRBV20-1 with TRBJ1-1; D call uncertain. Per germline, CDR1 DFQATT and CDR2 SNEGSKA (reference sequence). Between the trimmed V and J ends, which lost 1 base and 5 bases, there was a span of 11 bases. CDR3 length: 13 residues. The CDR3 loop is CSARGPLRTEAFF. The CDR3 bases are TGCAGTGCTAGAGGGCCCCTGAGGACTGAAGCTTTCTTT.

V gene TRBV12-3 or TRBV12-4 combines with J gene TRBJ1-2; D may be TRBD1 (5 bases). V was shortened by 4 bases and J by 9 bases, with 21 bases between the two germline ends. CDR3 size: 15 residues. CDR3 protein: CASSSQTAHGASYTF. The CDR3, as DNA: TGTGCCAGCAGTTCTCAGACAGCCCACGGCGCTAGCTACACCTTC.

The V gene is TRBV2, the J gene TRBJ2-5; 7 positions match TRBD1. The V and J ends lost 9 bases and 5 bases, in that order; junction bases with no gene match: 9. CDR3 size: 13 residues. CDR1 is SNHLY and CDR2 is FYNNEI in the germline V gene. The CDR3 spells CASWTGYGETQYF. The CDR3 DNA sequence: TGTGCCAGTTGGACAGGCTACGGGGAGACCCAGTACTTC.